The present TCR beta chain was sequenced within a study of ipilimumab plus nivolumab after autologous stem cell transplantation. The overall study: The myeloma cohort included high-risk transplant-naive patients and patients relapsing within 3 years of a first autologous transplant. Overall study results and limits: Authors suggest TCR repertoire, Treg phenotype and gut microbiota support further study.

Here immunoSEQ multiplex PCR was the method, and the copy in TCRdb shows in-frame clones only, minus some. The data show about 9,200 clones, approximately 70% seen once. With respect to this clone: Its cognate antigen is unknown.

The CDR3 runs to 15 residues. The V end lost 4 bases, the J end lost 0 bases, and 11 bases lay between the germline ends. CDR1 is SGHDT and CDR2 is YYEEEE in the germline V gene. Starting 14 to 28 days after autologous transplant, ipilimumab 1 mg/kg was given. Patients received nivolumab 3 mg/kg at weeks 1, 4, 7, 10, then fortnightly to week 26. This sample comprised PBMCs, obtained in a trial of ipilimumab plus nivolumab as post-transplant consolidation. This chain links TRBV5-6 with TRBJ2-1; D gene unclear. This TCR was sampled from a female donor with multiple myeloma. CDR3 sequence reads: CASSLGPYSYNEQFF. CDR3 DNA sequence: TGTGCCAGCAGCCTAGGCCCATACTCCTACAATGAGCAGTTCTTC.